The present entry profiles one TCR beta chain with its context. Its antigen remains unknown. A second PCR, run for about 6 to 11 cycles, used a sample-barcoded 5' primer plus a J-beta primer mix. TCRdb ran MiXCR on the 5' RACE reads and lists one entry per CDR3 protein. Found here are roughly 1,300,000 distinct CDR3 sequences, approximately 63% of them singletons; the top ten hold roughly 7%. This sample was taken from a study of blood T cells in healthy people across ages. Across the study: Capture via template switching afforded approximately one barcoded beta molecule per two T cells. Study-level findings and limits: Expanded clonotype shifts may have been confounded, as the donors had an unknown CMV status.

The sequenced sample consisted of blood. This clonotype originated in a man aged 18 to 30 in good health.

DNA of the CDR3: TGTGCCAGCAGCCCGCGGACAGGGGGCTCCGTTGGCGATGAGCAGTTCTTC. This codes for CASSPRTGGSVGDEQFF. The V and J genes are TRBV6-1 and TRBJ2-1; 11 nucleotides agree with TRBD1. The germline gives CDR1 MNHNS, CDR2 SASEGT. This CDR3 comprises 17 residues. The trim removed 6 bases at V and 8 bases at J, leaving 15 bases unmatched.